These 32 T cell receptor beta chains were all obtained from the same sample, sequenced in a study of beta chain features in type 1 diabetes. Isolated RNA was reverse transcribed in full, so expressed TCRB transcripts were sequenced. Produced via immunoSEQ multiplex PCR; TCRdb's table is partial and in-frame only. Among a few hundred thousand clones listed, less than 15% were seen once. Sequencing was carried out using central memory CD4+ T cells from blood. These receptors were collected from a man aged 30 to 39 in good health.

With respect to this clone: Other DNA sequences in the same sample also yield this CDR3. The gene calls are TRBV7-3 and TRBJ1-5, with unresolved D. V shed 5 bases and J shed 0 bases, with 5 bases lying between them. The CDR3 contains 13 residues. Germline V gene lookup returns CDR1 SGHTA and CDR2 FQGTGA. CDR3 DNA: TGTGCCAGCAGCCGGGGTAGCAATCAGCCCCAGCATTTT. This codes for CASSRGSNQPQHF.

This clone was detected a few times. The chain combines TRBV6-1 with TRBJ2-1; 7 positions match TRBD2. Per germline, CDR1 MNHNS and CDR2 SASEGT. The CDR3 is 13 amino acids. Losses at the gene ends were 7 bases for V and 16 bases for J; bases not matched to a gene: 16. This CDR3 reads CASNTPGGRENFF. The CDR3 coding sequence is TGTGCCAGCAATACGCCCGGGGGGAGAGAGAATTTCTTC.

This sequence joins TRBV5-1 and TRBJ2-1; TRBD1 aligns across 8 bases. The CDR3 totals 15 residues. The ends lost 5 bases at V and 0 bases at J; junction bases unmatched: 4. CDR1 and CDR2 from the germline V gene are SGHRS and YFSETQ. The chain's CDR3 is CASSSGQDSYNEQFF. The DNA for the CDR3 is TGCGCCAGCAGTTCGGGACAGGACTCCTACAATGAGCAGTTCTTC.

A few counts support this clone. The V and J genes are TRBV14 and TRBJ2-1; TRBD2 matches at 12 bases. The CDR3 has 15 amino acids. Trimming at V came to 4 bases and at J to 8 bases, leaving 6 bases not matched to a gene. Germline V gene sequence: CDR1 SGHDN, CDR2 FVKESK. CDR3 amino acids: CASSRPSGGDDEQFF. CDR3 sequence (DNA): TGTGCCAGCAGCCGGCCTAGCGGGGGGGACGATGAGCAGTTCTTC.

This clone has a handful of counts. The V and J genes are TRBV19 and TRBJ1-5; no definite D call. CDR3 length equals 12 residues. Germline V gene data show CDR1 as LNHDA and CDR2 as SQIVND (reference sequence). The V end was cut by 8 bases, the J end by 0 bases, with 5 bases between. The CDR3 sequence: CASSFSNQPQHF. The DNA for the CDR3 is TGTGCCAGTTCATTTAGCAATCAGCCCCAGCATTTT.

This clone has just a few counts. This chain links TRBV5-1 with TRBJ2-5; the match to TRBD1 covers 11 bases. Germline-derived CDR1 and CDR2 are SGHRS and YFSETQ. With 1 base clipped from V and 5 bases from J, the junction kept 7 bases outside the gene matches. The CDR3 is made up of 16 amino acids. CDR3 sequence reads: CASSLRGQGARETQYF. The CDR3 nucleotides read TGCGCCAGCAGCTTGCGTGGACAGGGGGCACGGGAGACCCAGTACTTC.

The chain couples TRBV6-1 to TRBJ2-7; TRBD1 might be the D (6 bases). The CDR3 covers 14 residues. Trimming removed 5 bases from V and 0 bases from J, with 11 bases in between. From germline, CDR1 is MNHNS and CDR2 SASEGT. In nucleotides, the CDR3 is TGTGCCAGCAGTAGGACAGCGAGCTCCTACGAGCAGTACGTC. This codes for CASSRTASSYEQYV.

In its sample, this clone was seen a few times. The chain recombines TRBV5-4 with TRBJ2-3; weak D call: TRBD2 (5 bases). CDR1 and CDR2 (germline): SGHNT, YYREEE (reference sequence). Trimming pared 4 bases from V and 2 bases from J, leaving 17 bases between. The CDR3 contains 16 residues. CDR3 sequence reads: CASSARLAGITDTQYF. The CDR3, as DNA: TGTGCCAGCAGCGCCAGGTTGGCGGGCATCACAGATACGCAGTATTTT.

The genes are TRBV4-3 and TRBJ2-3, with 8 bases that match TRBD2. Germline V gene sequence: CDR1 LGHNA, CDR2 YSLEER. V shed 2 bases, J shed 1 base, and the junction held 8 bases outside the gene matches. The CDR3 runs to 17 residues. The CDR3 loop is CASSQYLLAERTDTQYF. The CDR3 nucleotides are TGCGCCAGCAGCCAATACTTACTAGCGGAGCGCACAGATACGCAGTATTTT.

The rearrangement uses TRBV7-9 and TRBJ2-7; unclear D gene. The CDR3 has 15 residues. Trimming left V 4 bases short and J 6 bases short, with 19 bases between. Germline CDR1 reads SEHNR; CDR2 reads FQNEAQ (reference sequence). Written as DNA, the CDR3 is TGTGCCAGCAGCTGGTGTGGACGGCCTCGAACCGAGCAGTACGTC. Protein: CASSWCGRPRTEQYV.

In its sample, this clone was seen a few times. The sample contains more than one DNA sequence encoding this CDR3. The genes are TRBV9 and TRBJ2-3; D perhaps matches TRBD2 (6 bases). Germline V gene sequence: CDR1 SGDLS, CDR2 YYNGEE. Between the trimmed V and J ends, which lost 1 base and 0 bases, there was a span of 6 bases. CDR3 length: 14 amino acids. The CDR3 spells CASSVRGSTDTQYF. CDR3 in DNA: TGTGCCAGCAGCGTACGGGGGAGCACAGATACGCAGTATTTT.

There are many counts of this clone. The V call is TRBV5-4, the J call TRBJ1-2; D is possibly TRBD1 (6 bases). This CDR3 region has 13 residues. Germline V CDR1 and CDR2: SGHNT, YYREEE (reference sequence). V was trimmed by 4 bases and J by 6 bases, leaving 13 bases between them. The CDR3 DNA follows: TGTGCCAGCAGCCCGGCCGGGGGCAATGGCTACACCTTC. The encoded protein is CASSPAGGNGYTF.

This clone was recorded at least ten times. This chain connects TRBV28 to TRBJ1-4; possibly TRBD1 for D (5 bases). The germline V gene encodes CDR1 MDHEN and CDR2 SYDVKM. The CDR3 has 14 residues. V lost 3 bases to trimming and J lost 17 bases, with 22 bases between them. The CDR3 loop reads CASSLGGSVQGAFF. CDR3 in DNA: TGTGCCAGCAGTTTGGGCGGATCCGTCCAAGGGGCTTTTTTT.

V is TRBV5-1 and J is TRBJ2-1, with 9 positions matching TRBD1. V lost 3 bases, J lost 5 bases, and 9 bases stayed unmatched. Germline CDR1 reads SGHRS; CDR2 reads YFSETQ. CDR3 length: 16 residues. The CDR3 loop is CASSSIPGQGHNEQFF. For the CDR3, the DNA is TGCGCCAGCAGCTCCATACCGGGACAGGGACACAATGAGCAGTTCTTC.

This clone was observed a handful of times. The chain employs TRBV19 and TRBJ2-7; TRBD2 is a possible D gene (6 bases). The CDR3 length is 19 residues. Trimming left V 3 bases short and J 5 bases short, with 29 bases between. Germline V gene sequence: CDR1 LNHDA, CDR2 SQIVND (reference sequence). The CDR3 reads CASSIRFGRLGGRLDEQYF. For the CDR3, the DNA is TGTGCCAGTAGTATCAGGTTCGGTCGACTAGGAGGGCGTTTGGACGAGCAGTACTTC.

As concerns this clone: The same CDR3 is also encoded by other DNA sequences in this sample. The chain recombines TRBV5-1 with TRBJ2-5, with 16 nucleotides matching TRBD2. The trim removed 4 bases at V and 3 bases at J, leaving 9 bases unmatched. The CDR3 covers 18 residues. Germline-derived CDR1 and CDR2 are SGHRS and YFSETQ. CDR3 sequence: CASSPGLAGGPREETQYF. The CDR3 DNA sequence: TGCGCCAGCAGCCCGGGACTAGCGGGAGGGCCTAGGGAAGAGACCCAGTACTTC. Looking up the rest from reference TRBV5-1 and TRBJ2-5 gives the full variable domain: KAGVTQTPRYLIKTRGQQVTLSCSPISGHRSVSWYQQTPGQGLQFLFEYFSETQRNKGNFPGRFSGRQFSNSRSEMNVSTLELGDSALYLCASSPGLAGGPREETQYFGPGTRLLVL.

In this sample, this clone turned up a few times. Its ends do not fully match the called genes, so a read error is possible. The V gene is TRBV7-7, the J gene TRBJ2-3; D gene unclear. CDR1 is SSHAT and CDR2 is FNYEAQ in the germline V gene (reference sequence). CDR3 length: 13 residues. DNA for the CDR3: TGTGCTAGCAGCTTCGTCGTATCAGATACGCAGTATTTT. Its protein product is CASSFVVSDTQYF.

V gene TRBV19 combines with J gene TRBJ1-1; D unclear. V was trimmed by 3 bases and J by 0 bases, leaving 2 bases between them. The CDR3 loop spans 12 amino acids. CDR1 LNHDA and CDR2 SQIVND come from the germline V gene (reference sequence). The CDR3 DNA follows: TGTGCCAGTAGTATGTTGAACACTGAAGCTTTCTTT. Residues: CASSMLNTEAFF.

The V gene is TRBV14, the J gene TRBJ1-2, with D uncertain. Trimming removed 4 bases at V and 9 bases at J, with 18 bases between. The germline gives CDR1 SGHDN, CDR2 FVKESK. This CDR3 contains 14 residues. CDR3 bases: TGTGCCAGCAGCCCTATCAGGACCATTCACAGCTACACCTTC. It encodes CASSPIRTIHSYTF. The variable domain in full, with the rest retrieved from reference TRBV14 and TRBJ1-2, is EAGVTQFPSHSVIEKGQTVTLRCDPISGHDNLYWYRRVMGKEIKFLLHFVKESKQDESGMPNNRFLAERTGGTYSTLKVQPAELEDSGVYFCASSPIRTIHSYTFGSGTRLTVV.

This clone occurred many times. This chain links TRBV5-4 with TRBJ2-1; 8 positions match TRBD1. V lost 0 bases to trimming and J lost 4 bases; unmatched junction nucleotides: 6. Germline CDR1 is SGHNT and CDR2 is YYREEE (reference sequence). The CDR3 consists of 16 residues. Here the CDR3 DNA reads TGTGCCAGCAGCTTGGTGCGGACAGGGCTATACAATGAGCAGTTCTTC. Its protein is CASSLVRTGLYNEQFF.

This clone was seen only a few times. This sequence joins TRBV6-5 and TRBJ1-1, with a tentative D call TRBD1 (5 bases). The CDR3 runs to 15 residues. V lost 5 bases to trimming and J lost 1 base, with 14 bases between them. Germline CDR1 MNHEY, CDR2 SVGAGI. CDR3 protein: CASSHHGQKNTEAFF. CDR3 DNA: TGTGCCAGCAGTCACCACGGACAAAAGAACACTGAAGCTTTCTTT.

This chain connects TRBV10-3 to TRBJ1-4; no clear D gene. The length of the CDR3 is 15 residues. CDR1 is ENHRY and CDR2 is SYGVKD in the germline V gene. Trimming stripped 0 bases from V and 8 bases from J, with 13 bases between. The CDR3: CAISESGSEGEKLFF. In DNA form, the CDR3 reads TGTGCCATCAGTGAGTCGGGGTCCGAGGGAGAAAAACTGTTTTTT.

This clone has only a few counts. The rearrangement links TRBV5-1 to TRBJ2-1; 9 positions match TRBD2. This CDR3 is built from 16 residues. CDR1 is SGHRS and CDR2 is YFSETQ in the germline V gene. J lost 4 bases, V lost 0 bases, and 5 bases had no gene match. This chain's CDR3 is CASSLEVSGGYNEQFF. CDR3 nucleotides: TGCGCCAGCAGCTTGGAGGTTAGCGGGGGTTACAATGAGCAGTTCTTC. The full variable domain, rest sourced from reference TRBV5-1 and TRBJ2-1, is KAGVTQTPRYLIKTRGQQVTLSCSPISGHRSVSWYQQTPGQGLQFLFEYFSETQRNKGNFPGRFSGRQFSNSRSEMNVSTLELGDSALYLCASSLEVSGGYNEQFFGPGTRLTVL.

V gene TRBV7-2 combines with J gene TRBJ1-1; weak D call: TRBD1 (5 bases). CDR3 length: 13 residues. V lost 6 bases, J lost 3 bases, and 11 bases lay in between. Germline V gene lookup returns CDR1 SGHTA and CDR2 FQGNSA. The CDR3 DNA reads as TGTGCCAGCAGGCCTGGGGGTCACACTGAAGCTTTCTTT. It translates to CASRPGGHTEAFF. Using reference TRBV7-2 and TRBJ1-1 for the parts outside the CDR3, the full variable domain is GAGVSQSPSNKVTEKGKDVELRCDPISGHTALYWYRQSLGQGLEFLIYFQGNSAPDKSGLPSDRFSAERTGGSVSTLTIQRTQQEDSAVYLCASRPGGHTEAFFGQGTRLTVV.

This clone was recorded many times. This chain uses TRBV14 with TRBJ2-3, with unresolved D. The CDR3 has 12 residues. The germline V gene has CDR1 SGHDN and CDR2 FVKESK. V lost 3 bases and J 5 bases, leaving 6 bases between the germline ends. For the CDR3, the DNA is TGTGCCAGCAGCCACAGAATAGATACGCAGTATTTT. This codes for CASSHRIDTQYF.

The chain joins TRBV6-6 to TRBJ2-3, with D perhaps given as TRBD1 or TRBD2 (5 bases each). This CDR3 spans 15 amino acids. V dropped 6 bases and J dropped 2 bases, with 15 bases sitting between them. Germline CDR1 is MNHNY and CDR2 is SVGAGI (reference sequence). The CDR3 loop is CASRPGQGYTDTQYF. The DNA of the CDR3 is TGTGCCAGCAGGCCGGGGCAGGGATACACAGATACGCAGTATTTT.

This clone was detected ten times or more. Other DNA sequences of this sample code for an identical CDR3. The CDR3 nucleotides read TGTGCCAGCAGCCCTAGACAGGGGCGGAGGGACACTGAAGCTTTCTTT. Its protein product is CASSPRQGRRDTEAFF. The J gene is TRBJ1-1, the V gene TRBV11-2; 8 positions agree with TRBD1. This CDR3 has 16 residues. CDR1 SGHAT and CDR2 FQNNGV come from the germline V gene. V shed 5 bases and J 3 bases; nucleotides not matched to a gene: 11.

This chain links TRBV29-1 with TRBJ2-5, with TRBD2 matching over 7 bases. Germline loops: CDR1 SQVTM, CDR2 ANQGSEA. The CDR3 is made up of 13 amino acids. V lost 7 bases to trimming and J lost 1 base; unmatched junction nucleotides: 6. The CDR3 coding sequence is TGCAGCGGCGCCCGACTAGCCCAAGAGACCCAGTACTTC. Translated: CSGARLAQETQYF.

This clone was counted between two and nine times. CDR3 in DNA: TGTGCCAGCAGCCCTATGGCGCTAGGGGGGGAGACCCAGTACTTC. As protein: CASSPMALGGETQYF. The gene calls are TRBV7-8 and TRBJ2-5; D is possibly TRBD1 or TRBD2 (6 bases each). The CDR3 contains 15 residues. V gave up 5 bases and J gave up 5 bases, with 18 bases separating them. Germline V gene sequence: CDR1 SGHVS, CDR2 FQNEAQ.

This clone has just a few counts. The V call is TRBV6-5, the J call TRBJ2-2, with D unclear. The V gene's germline CDR1 is MNHEY and CDR2 SVGAGI. Trimming took off 0 bases at V and 3 bases at J, with 2 bases between the two ends. The CDR3 is 13 amino acids. CDR3 DNA sequence: TGTGCCAGCAGTTACTCGTACACCGGGGAGCTGTTTTTT. It yields the protein CASSYSYTGELFF.

The rearrangement links TRBV29-1 to TRBJ2-3; D not resolved. CDR3 length: 13 residues. V lost 3 bases to trimming and J lost 2 bases, with 9 bases between them. CDR1 is SQVTM, CDR2 ANQGSEA, per germline. CDR3 bases: TGCAGCGTTGATTCCACAGTCACAGATACGCAGTATTTT. It codes for CSVDSTVTDTQYF.

This clone was picked up a small number of times. The CDR3 bases are TGTGCCAGCAGCTACGTCGGAAATGAGCAGTTCTTC. This gives the protein CASSYVGNEQFF. The genes are TRBV5-8 and TRBJ2-1; D remains ambiguous. Germline V gene lookup returns CDR1 SGHTS and CDR2 YDEGEE. CDR3 length: 12 residues. Trimming removed 3 bases from V and 7 bases from J, with 8 bases in between.